This entry is about one T cell receptor beta chain. Its antigen remains unidentified. This entry is derived from a study of shared clonotypes between healthy human individuals. Across the whole study: A donor's plate count was three for CD4 naive and three for CD4 memory; CD8 naive had two and CD8 memory one.

Naive CD4+ cells were CD45RA-selected; the remaining cells were memory. Study-level points and caveats: Estimated clonotype richness was generally higher in naive than memory subsets.

Assay execution took place at the deep level. Sequencing used immunoSEQ multiplex PCR; TCRdb keeps in-frame clones, though not all of them. Seen here are approximately 2.3 million clones, approximately 95% observed once, and the top ten hold about 0.39%. The V gene's germline CDR1 is SGDLS and CDR2 YYNGEE. The CDR3 loop spans 16 amino acids. V lost 2 bases and J 3 bases, leaving 15 bases between the germline ends. The chain has TRBV9 and TRBJ2-1; a possible D gene is TRBD2 (6 bases). Input material: naive CD4+ T cells from PBMCs. Subset specified: CD45RA+ positively selected. This TCR was recovered from a man aged 18 to 29 in good health. Some clones in this sample may be carry-over from other donors' samples. Here the CDR3 reads CASSVGGRPLYNEQFF. DNA for the CDR3: TGTGCCAGCAGCGTCGGGGGTAGGCCTCTCTACAATGAGCAGTTCTTC.